This T cell receptor beta chain appears in the sequencing data of a study of shared clonotypes between healthy human individuals. Germline V gene sequence: CDR1 SGHTA, CDR2 FQGNSA. Trimming pared 5 bases from V and 0 bases from J, leaving 14 bases between. The CDR3 sequence is 15 residues long. Memory CD4+ cells were the fraction left after CD45RA+ naive selection. Measured with immunoSEQ multiplex PCR; TCRdb has only the in-frame clones, and not every one. This sample has some 2.4 million clones; roughly 93% occur once, and the top ten carry approximately 0.35%. The TCR originated in a young man in good health. Some clones in this sample may be carry-over from other donors' samples. The material sequenced was naive CD4+ T cells from PBMCs. Subset reported: CD45RA+ positively selected. This sequence joins TRBV7-2 and TRBJ2-7; TRBD1 or TRBD2 may be the D gene (7 bases each). The CDR3, as DNA: TGTGCCAGCAGCCCCCCCAGGGGGGGCTCCTACGAGCAGTACTTC. The encoded protein is CASSPPRGGSYEQYF.